This T cell receptor (beta chain) is drawn from a study of control samples from healthy donors and cancer patients. The assay was immunoSEQ multiplex PCR, and TCRdb's table has in-frame clones only and misses some. The table records around 130,000 clones, just over 90% of them present only once. Trimming shortened V by 0 bases and J by 4 bases, and 30 bases separated the two germline ends. The CDR3 consists of 21 residues. Germline loops: CDR1 LGHNA, CDR2 YSLEER. The sequence was collected from a man over 45 with head and neck cancer. The sample taken for sequencing was PBMCs. The V call is TRBV4-3, the J call TRBJ1-2, with D possibly TRBD1 on 6 matching bases. CDR3 amino acids: CASSQDNARPGTSGDLYGYTF. DNA for the CDR3: TGCGCCAGCAGCCAAGACAATGCCCGCCCCGGGACGTCAGGGGACCTCTATGGCTACACCTTC.